This T cell receptor beta chain emerged from a study of cytomegalovirus exposure and HLA in healthy donors (dated by TCRdb to about 2017). In terms of the full investigation: In an earlier analysis of 587 of the donors, less than 350 Gb of sequence data and 90 million to 120 million unique TCR beta sequences from 150 million to 200 million T cells were reported. The study aimed to test whether signatures of past pathogen exposure could be identified by cataloging public T cell receptors. Besides the first cohort of approximately 710 subjects, a separate validation cohort made up of 90 to 150 different subjects was used. High-throughput TCR immunosequencing, statistical association of individual TCRs with disease status, and machine learning were combined to predict cytomegalovirus infection status. Among the roughly 400 genotyped donors, more than 70% belonged to the genetic ancestry cluster associated with self-reported Caucasian donors. Around 320 gigabases of sequencing data and tens of millions of unique TCR sequences were included in an early release covering around 600 HLA-typed donors. Four or five DR-DQ haplotypes were handled as single units for association and clustering, since linkage in the cohort was strong. Typing coverage varied by locus: about 620-630 donors for A, B, C, DRB1 and DQB1; roughly 560 for DQA1; 606 for DPA1; approximately 450 for DPB1. An earlier analysis of approximately 640 of the donors applied high-throughput TCR beta sequencing to assess whether each TCR beta V gene segment acted as functional or pseudogenic. Rather than using new phenotypic data, the later analysis identified candidate immune exposures from TCR beta sequences and from how often those sequences occurred across donors. Genome-wide SNP genotypes for about 65% of the 666 donors were used in a later genetic analysis, which treated that subset as a discovery cohort. On average, about 200,000 unique TCR beta nucleotide sequences were sequenced per donor among 398 genotyped donors of the cohort, with 15% to 20% of those sequences being non-productive. Donor age, sex, ethnicity and CMV serostatus were compiled together with the repertoire data. The T cell repertoires of several hundred subjects were profiled by immunosequencing and related to cytomegalovirus serostatus. HLA typing covered class I and class II loci at four-digit resolution. All discovery cohort repertoires had been generated using a single sequencing platform. A later analysis re-analyzed previously published TCR beta repertoires from 666 donors and added high-resolution HLA genotyping to study TCR occurrence patterns. What the work shows at the level of the full study, not this receptor alone: A cluster of highly shared sequence variants was judged likely to represent a technical artifact of the sequencing pipeline. In a later analysis, HLA-associated TCR beta chains showed more clonal expansion and lower generation probabilities than non-associated chains that were equally common. In the study, some 180 TCR beta chains were listed as associated with cytomegalovirus. In a later analysis, the rate of TCR association differed among HLA loci, with DRB1 alleles having the most associated TCRs and HLA-C alleles having the fewest. In vitro tests confirmed that a few of the cytomegalovirus-associated TCR beta chains recognize cytomegalovirus antigens. The classifier was reported to diagnose cytomegalovirus status with high specificity and sensitivity in both the original and validation cohorts. The 87-base-pair reads could not distinguish some IMGT-functional V segments, including TRBV6-2 and TRBV6-3, so those segments were excluded. In a later genetic analysis, fewer N-insertions in productive TCRs were reported among donors in an Asian-associated ancestry cluster than the roughly 640-donor mean. When HLA alleles, especially DR and DQ, strongly co-occurred, attributing TCR associations to individual alleles was difficult. The only immune exposure information available for the cohort was CMV serostatus. About 15 rarely observed V segments, including chromosome 9 orphons, were excluded from the earlier analysis of approximately 500 of the donors because counts were too low. While some public TCRs were present in many individuals, most TCR sequences turned up only very rarely across donors. According to the authors, the approach could potentially be generalized to other disease states and immunological phenotypes. Correlated functional status among segregating V segments might reflect linkage disequilibrium, but an unknown experimental factor could not be ruled out. In a later analysis, most CMV-associated TCR beta chains were found to appear HLA-restricted, with HLA associations seemingly driven largely by CMV exposure. In this cohort, only TCR beta chains were sequenced, and detectable features were limited by the absence of alpha or paired-chain data. A later genetic analysis associated a missense DCLRE1C variant with V-gene and J-gene trimming of TCR beta chains, and an independent cohort replicated the association. Because HLA typing was unavailable for some donors at each locus, only the typed subset was used in association tests. In an earlier analysis of approximately 590 of the donors, most TCR beta V segments appeared in productive rearrangements about 90% or about 30% of the time, broadly matching IMGT annotations. A further reported finding was that TCR beta sequences accurately predicted the HLA-A and HLA-B alleles for most subjects in the first cohort. Sequencing depth was assumed to be roughly uniform across donors in the presence/absence analyses, though that assumption may not hold. A later analysis associated 16,951 TCR beta sequences with specific HLA alleles at a false discovery rate of 0.05. A later analysis reported that several top co-occurrence clusters appeared linked to parvovirus B19, influenza, CMV and Epstein-Barr virus.

With regard to this clone: Its antigen target is currently unknown.

The cohort comprised some 680 healthy bone marrow donors. Cohort members were all nominally healthy when sampled, although unrecorded immune exposures were likely present. The donor was CMV seronegative and belonged to the group of roughly 330 seronegative cohort members. Each donor provided a peripheral blood sample, and peripheral blood mononuclear cells were used for TCR beta sequencing. Genomic DNA extraction from the blood cell samples was performed with the Qiagen DNeasy Blood Extraction Kit. The CDR3 runs 14 residues from the cysteine to the phenylalanine. Just CDR3 DNA is preserved here, 42 bases in frame from base 1. Germline trimming: 6 bases from V, 6 bases from J; junction bases outside gene matches: 8. As encoded in the germline V gene (reference sequence), CDR1 is LNHDA while CDR2 is SQIVND. Libraries were made using the immunoSEQ multiplex PCR assay. A mixture of 60 forward primers for TCR Vbeta segments and 13 reverse primers for TCR Jbeta segments was used in the multiplex PCR. Amplification of the CDR3 region of rearranged TCR beta genes was performed with a multiplex PCR assay on genomic DNA. The amplified TCR beta libraries were sequenced on the Illumina HiSeq System as 87-base-pair reads. The original methods were these. In a later analysis, roughly 80 million unique TCR beta chains were counted across the roughly 610 repertoires, and roughly 11 million of these chains were shared by at least two donors. To remove PCR and sequencing errors, raw reads were error-corrected and collapsed into unique sequences using a nearest-neighbor algorithm that merged closely related sequences. Alignment of CDR3 sequences to IMGT reference sequences was used to assign V, D and J gene segments. For a sequence to be retained, a match of at least six nucleotides was required to both a V gene segment and a J gene segment. A rearrangement was called productive if the CDR3 had no stop codons and remained in frame with V and J, and every other rearrangement was called non-productive. Following IMGT convention, CDR3 was defined as the stretch from the second conserved V-encoded cysteine to the conserved J-encoded phenylalanine. The earlier analysis of approximately 500 of the donors excluded sequences that lacked an unambiguous match to a single V gene segment. An earlier analysis of several hundred of the donors called V segments functional above 56.7% productive rearrangements and segregating when the between-donor standard deviation exceeded 5%. A statistical classification framework was built for diagnosing cytomegalovirus status from the catalog of TCR beta chain sequences. V and J gene assignment, in a later analysis, came from comparing TCR nucleotide sequences with IMGT/GENE-DB human TR gene sequences. In a later analysis, CDR3 sequences and most-parsimonious VDJ recombination scenarios were assigned using the TCRdist pipeline. In a later analysis, each TCR beta chain was defined by its CDR3 amino acid sequence together with its V-gene family, and reads without a unique V-gene family were excluded. To address suspected cross-contamination and a sequencing artifact, a later analysis removed a few hundred highly shared, low-generation-probability nucleotide sequences. In a later analysis, a clonal expansion index for each public chain was calculated from normalized within-repertoire ranks of inferred template counts. Generation probabilities in a later analysis came from a VDJ recombination model fitted to out-of-frame rearrangements, and those results were checked against IGoR. In a later analysis, TCR-TCR, TCR-HLA and TCR-CMV co-occurrence was scored with hypergeometric tests, and a repertoire-size bias correction was applied to TCR pairs. False discovery rates were estimated in a later analysis by permuting HLA or CMV assignments 20 times. In a later analysis, co-occurring TCRs were grouped with DBSCAN, and TCRdist sequence similarity was added when clustering was performed within HLA-allele-positive subsets. Repertoires with fewer than 30,000 or more than 120,000 public chains were left out of co-occurrence clustering, as were about five repertoires with anomalous nucleotide sharing. Not all clones reach the TCRdb copy of this immuneACCESS table, which keeps in-frame sequences only. Checked studies attribute under half of the gap to unresolved V genes and leave the rest unexplained. The V and J calls and clone size are taken from that table; D and trimming were inferred from the DNA. The sample's table covers around 140,000 clones. Of the sample, 0.96% is held by the ten largest clones.

The sequence was obtained from a male donor in good health and CMV-seronegative. This chain joins TRBV19 to TRBJ2-1, with TRBD1 identical over 7 junction bases. The sample consisted of PBMCs. The CDR3 protein sequence reads: CASRDRVGSNEQFF. The DNA sequence is TGTGCCAGTAGAGACAGGGTCGGCAGCAATGAGCAGTTCTTC.